The 27 T cell receptor beta chains below were found in one sample sequenced in a study of graft-versus-host responses after intestinal transplantation. Profiling relied on immunoSEQ multiplex PCR, and the TCRdb table lists in-frame clones only, not all of them. The table records more than 85,000 clones, about 93% of them present only once. The antigens these receptors bind are not known. The sequenced sample was unstimulated CD8+ T cells sorted from spleen or lymph node cells, obtained before intestinal transplant. The receptors stem from a human donor who received an intestinal transplant.

CDR3 sequence (DNA): TGCGCCAGCAGCCACGAGGGGGCGGACACTGAAGCTTTCTTT. Translated, it gives CASSHEGADTEAFF. The rearrangement uses TRBV4-3 and TRBJ1-1, with 7 bases matching TRBD1. V lost 3 bases and J lost 3; bases outside the gene matches: 4. Looked up from germline, CDR1 is LGHNA and CDR2 is YSLEER. CDR3 length: 14 residues.

This clone was recorded only once. This sequence joins TRBV27 and TRBJ2-3; D not resolved. The CDR3 length is 15 residues. Germline CDR1 MNHEY, CDR2 SMNVEV (reference sequence). V was trimmed by 2 bases and J by 0 bases, leaving 9 bases between them. In DNA form, the CDR3 reads TGTGCCAGCAGTTTAGCGGCCGGGAGCACAGATACGCAGTATTTT. Its protein is CASSLAAGSTDTQYF.

The gene calls are TRBV15 and TRBJ2-1; tentatively, D is TRBD1 (5 bases). CDR1 is LNHNV, CDR2 YYDKDF, per germline (reference sequence). The V end was cut by 0 bases, the J end by 5 bases, with 14 bases between. The CDR3 length is 16 residues. DNA of the CDR3: TGTGCCACCAGCAGAGAAAGAGACAGTTATGACAATGAGCAGTTCTTC. Its translation: CATSRERDSYDNEQFF.

The V gene is TRBV4-1, the J gene TRBJ2-1; D is uncertain. Germline CDR1 is MGHRA and CDR2 is YSYEKL. The V end was cut by 3 bases, the J end by 0 bases, with 9 bases between. The CDR3 consists of 15 residues. CDR3 protein: CASSHGEDSYNEQFF. In nucleotides, the CDR3 is TGCGCCAGCAGCCATGGCGAGGACTCCTACAATGAGCAGTTCTTC.

This clone was observed a few times. J is TRBJ1-1 and V is TRBV30, with D uncertain. Trimming took off 2 bases at V and 10 bases at J, with 20 bases between the two ends. CDR1 is GTSNPN, CDR2 SVGIG, per germline (reference sequence). The CDR3 sequence is 14 residues long. CDR3 in amino acids: CAWSLTWEVAAAFF. The CDR3 DNA reads as TGTGCCTGGAGTCTGACATGGGAGGTGGCGGCAGCTTTCTTT.

The chain carries TRBV6-1 and TRBJ2-4, with D possibly matching TRBD1 (5 bases). Germline CDR1 reads MNHNS; CDR2 reads SASEGT. V was pared by 5 bases and J by 0 bases, with 14 bases between. The CDR3 loop spans 16 amino acids. The DNA of the CDR3 is TGTGCCAGCAGTCAAGACAGCCCTCTAGCCAAAAACATTCAGTACTTC. It codes for CASSQDSPLAKNIQYF.

The chain joins TRBV27 to TRBJ1-2, with 7 bases matching TRBD1. V was clipped by 4 bases and J by 3 bases; unmatched bases: 5. The CDR3 sequence is 14 residues long. Germline-derived CDR1 and CDR2 are MNHEY and SMNVEV (reference sequence). CDR3 DNA sequence: TGTGCCAGCAGTTACGGACAGGATCACTATGGCTACACCTTC. Its protein is CASSYGQDHYGYTF.

V is TRBV27 and J is TRBJ2-7; 9 bases align to TRBD1. This CDR3 spans 14 amino acids. V was clipped by 4 bases and J by 6 bases; unmatched bases: 7. CDR1 is MNHEY, CDR2 SMNVEV, per germline (reference sequence). The CDR3 spells CASSSGTGNPEQYF. The DNA of the CDR3 is TGTGCCAGCAGTTCCGGGACAGGGAACCCCGAGCAGTACTTC.

The chain couples TRBV15 to TRBJ1-6; D ambiguous. V lost 0 bases and J 9 bases, leaving 9 bases between the germline ends. This CDR3 has 14 residues. Germline V gene data show CDR1 as LNHNV and CDR2 as YYDKDF (reference sequence). CDR3 in DNA: TGTGCCACCAGCAGAGATGGCCGGGGTTCACCCCTCCACTTT. It yields the protein CATSRDGRGSPLHF.

This sequence joins TRBV7-8 and TRBJ1-1; possibly TRBD1 for D (5 bases). The CDR3 runs to 21 residues. Trimming cost V 5 bases and J 4 bases, with 35 bases left between them. The germline V gene encodes CDR1 SGHVS and CDR2 FQNEAQ. Written as DNA, the CDR3 is TGTGCCAGCAGCGCTAGCACTCCTCACGCGTCGTGGTCGGGGGAGGCCACTGAAGCTTTCTTT. This translates into CASSASTPHASWSGEATEAFF.

The chain has TRBV7-9 and TRBJ2-3, with 9 bases matching TRBD2. Losses at the gene ends were 6 bases for V and 1 base for J; bases not matched to a gene: 5. Germline V gene lookup returns CDR1 SEHNR and CDR2 FQNEAQ (reference sequence). The CDR3 extends over 15 amino acids. The CDR3 region has the DNA TGTGCCAGCAGGCGAGTAGCGGGGGGCACAGATACGCAGTATTTT. Encoded protein: CASRRVAGGTDTQYF.

The V call is TRBV6-5, the J call TRBJ2-1, with D perhaps TRBD1 (6 bases). V was trimmed by 6 bases and J by 6 bases, leaving 12 bases between them. CDR1 MNHEY and CDR2 SVGAGI come from the germline V gene. The CDR3 loop spans 13 amino acids. The DNA of the CDR3 is TGTGCCAGCAGCCCCGTGACAGGCAATGAGCAGTTCTTC. Amino acid sequence: CASSPVTGNEQFF.

The chain employs TRBV13 and TRBJ2-3; D is unresolved. V lost 3 bases and J lost 4, with 8 bases in between. The length of the CDR3 is 13 residues. Germline assignment: CDR1 PRHDT and CDR2 FYEKMQ (reference sequence). The CDR3 bases are TGTGCCAGCAGCTTGACGCAGGCAGATACGCAGTATTTT. Translation: CASSLTQADTQYF. The variable domain in full, completed from reference TRBV13 and TRBJ2-3, reads AAGVIQSPRHLIKEKRETATLKCYPIPRHDTVYWYQQGPGQDPQFLISFYEKMQSDKGSIPDRFSAQQFSDYHSELNMSSLELGDSALYFCASSLTQADTQYFGPGTRLTVL.

This chain links TRBV6-5 with TRBJ1-1, with D perhaps matching TRBD1 (5 bases). V was cut by 2 bases and J by 1 base, with 8 bases left in between. This CDR3 has 14 amino acids. Germline CDR1 MNHEY, CDR2 SVGAGI. Here the CDR3 DNA reads TGTGCCAGCAGTTACCTTGGACAGAACACTGAAGCTTTCTTT. This gives the protein CASSYLGQNTEAFF.

This clone was recorded a few times. This chain links TRBV5-6 with TRBJ1-2, with D tentatively TRBD1 (5 bases). Germline V CDR1 and CDR2: SGHDT, YYEEEE. Trimming removed 4 bases at V and 7 bases at J, with 17 bases between. The CDR3 contains 14 residues. The CDR3 loop is CASSENAGLSGYTF. CDR3 coding DNA: TGTGCCAGCAGCGAAAATGCAGGGTTAAGTGGCTACACCTTC.

This sequence joins TRBV11-2 and TRBJ2-1; 10 positions match TRBD2. Trimming took 7 bases from V and 5 from J; bases not matched to a gene: 5. CDR3 length equals 14 residues. Germline assignment: CDR1 SGHAT and CDR2 FQNNGV. The CDR3 sequence: CASTYLAGDNEQFF. Written as DNA, the CDR3 is TGTGCCAGCACCTATCTAGCGGGGGACAATGAGCAGTTCTTC.

The chain couples TRBV11-3 to TRBJ2-3; 11 bases map to TRBD2. Germline CDR1 SGHNT, CDR2 YENEEA. The CDR3 runs 16 residues. V trimming: 3 bases; J trimming: 3 bases; junction bases outside the gene matches: 5. CDR3 bases: TGTGCCAGCAGCTTTAGCGGGGGGGCGTGGACAGATACGCAGTATTTT. Translation: CASSFSGGAWTDTQYF. The full variable domain, rest sourced from reference TRBV11-3 and TRBJ2-3, is EAGVVQSPRYKIIEKKQPVAFWCNPISGHNTLYWYLQNLGQGPELLIRYENEEAVDDSQLPKDRFSAERLKGVDSTLKIQPAELGDSAVYLCASSFSGGAWTDTQYFGPGTRLTVL.

The chain carries TRBV15 and TRBJ2-2; 7 bases are shared with TRBD1. This CDR3 is built from 17 residues. With V trimmed by 1 base and J by 1 base, 6 bases remained unmatched. Per the germline V gene, CDR1 is LNHNV and CDR2 is YYDKDF (reference sequence). The CDR3 spells CATSRVWRQGNTGELFF. CDR3 coding DNA: TGTGCCACCAGCAGAGTGTGGAGACAGGGGAACACCGGGGAGCTGTTTTTT.

The chain couples TRBV4-1 to TRBJ2-2; 9 nucleotides line up with TRBD2. There are 14 residues in the CDR3. The V gene's germline CDR1 is MGHRA and CDR2 YSYEKL. Losses at the gene ends were 3 bases for V and 6 bases for J; bases not matched to a gene: 2. This chain's CDR3 is CASSQGLAAGELFF. As DNA, the CDR3 is TGCGCCAGCAGCCAGGGACTAGCAGCCGGGGAGCTGTTTTTT.

The chain carries TRBV28 and TRBJ2-7; the match to TRBD1 covers 10 bases. The CDR3 sequence is 14 residues long. Germline V gene lookup returns CDR1 MDHEN and CDR2 SYDVKM. After removal of 3 bases from V and 9 bases from J, the junction contained 8 bases not matched to a gene. CDR3: CASSFGTGVIGQYF. CDR3 nucleotides: TGTGCCAGCAGTTTTGGGACAGGGGTAATCGGGCAGTACTTC.

The chain couples TRBV11-3 to TRBJ2-1; 10 bases align to TRBD2. Germline V CDR1 and CDR2: SGHNT, YENEEA. The CDR3 is 17 amino acids. With V trimmed by 0 bases and J by 3 bases, 5 bases remained unmatched. This chain's CDR3 is CASSLDPRLAGYNEQFF. The CDR3 DNA sequence: TGTGCCAGCAGCTTAGATCCCCGACTAGCGGGCTACAATGAGCAGTTCTTC.

The CDR3 sequence: CASSQDRLARNEQYF. The CDR3 DNA reads TGTGCCAGCAGCCAAGATCGCCTAGCGAGGAACGAGCAGTACTTC. This chain joins TRBV14 and TRBJ2-7, with D maybe TRBD2 (6 bases). CDR1 SGHDN and CDR2 FVKESK come from the germline V gene. The CDR3 sequence is 15 residues long. V was clipped by 0 bases and J by 5 bases, with 14 bases between them.

This chain uses TRBV4-3 with TRBJ2-3; 8 bases line up with TRBD2. Per the germline V gene, CDR1 is LGHNA and CDR2 is YSLEER. The CDR3 is 16 residues long. Trimming took 5 bases from V and 3 from J; bases not matched to a gene: 10. In DNA form, the CDR3 reads TGCGCCAGCAGCGCCCCTGCGGGGGGCTCGACAGATACGCAGTATTTT. Translating it yields CASSAPAGGSTDTQYF.

The chain is built from TRBV4-3 and TRBJ2-1; 12 nucleotides line up with TRBD1. Losses at the gene ends were 0 bases for V and 9 bases for J; bases not matched to a gene: 6. The germline gives CDR1 LGHNA, CDR2 YSLEER. The CDR3 sequence is 16 residues long. CDR3: CASSQEGDRGRSEQFF. In DNA form, the CDR3 reads TGCGCCAGCAGCCAAGAGGGGGACAGGGGGCGAAGTGAGCAGTTCTTC.

Here the CDR3 DNA reads TGTGCCAGCAGCTGGGAGAGAACAGTACTCACAGATACGCAGTATTTT. It translates to CASSWERTVLTDTQYF. This chain links TRBV21-1 with TRBJ2-3; TRBD2 is the table's D call, not checked against the DNA. TRBV21-1 is a listed pseudogene. The CDR3 is made up of 16 amino acids.

The chain uses TRBV30 and TRBJ2-7, with 8 bases matching TRBD2. After removal of 7 bases from V and 4 bases from J, the junction contained 18 bases not matched to a gene. CDR1 GTSNPN and CDR2 SVGIG come from the germline V gene (reference sequence). The CDR3 is 16 amino acids. CDR3 protein: CASYPLKRGRLYEQYF. DNA for the CDR3: TGTGCCTCCTACCCTCTGAAGCGGGGGCGACTATACGAGCAGTACTTC.

This chain links TRBV4-3 with TRBJ1-4; no clear D gene. This CDR3 contains 13 residues. With 5 bases removed from V and 0 bases from J, the gap between germline ends came to 4 bases. Germline V gene sequence: CDR1 LGHNA, CDR2 YSLEER. CDR3: CASSGATNEKLFF. The CDR3 nucleotides read TGCGCCAGCAGCGGAGCAACTAATGAAAAACTGTTTTTT.